The rows below give T cell receptor beta chains drawn from one sample of a study of a mutant IDH1 vaccine in newly diagnosed glioma. Some clones are missing from TCRdb's copy, which holds only in-frame ones; the method was immunoSEQ multiplex PCR. Seen here are approximately 92,000 clones, 80% observed once, and the top ten hold approximately 7.6%. The specimen was PBMCs, collected from a glioma patient treated with radiotherapy, temozolomide or both. The receptors derive from a man aged 40-49 years with glioma. Each CDR3 is given with its conserved first and last residue. Fields, in order: clone size, J gene, D gene, V gene, CDR3 protein, CDR3 DNA. D genes are given only for firm matches. Clone size is given for some rows only: seen once, a few or many times, or a class if the clone is expanded.

medium-sized,TRBJ2-7,NA,TRBV5-4,CASSLGPNSYEQYF,TGTGCCAGCAGCTTAGGGCCAAACTCCTACGAGCAGTACTTC
NA,TRBJ2-2,TRBD1,TRBV30,CARRDRTNTGELFF,TGTGCCCGCCGGGACAGGACGAACACCGGGGAGCTGTTTTTT
NA,TRBJ1-1,NA,TRBV9,CASSVSLNTEAFF,TGTGCCAGCAGCGTATCCCTGAACACTGAAGCTTTCTTT
NA,TRBJ1-1,NA,TRBV5-1,CASSPSGKEYTEAFF,TGCGCCAGCAGCCCGAGCGGGAAGGAGTACACTGAAGCTTTCTTT
NA,TRBJ1-5,TRBD1,TRBV6-1,CASSELTGQGFNQPQHF,TGTGCCAGCAGTGAACTCACGGGACAGGGCTTCAATCAGCCCCAGCATTTT
few,TRBJ1-1,NA,TRBV5-1,CASSLPGIDRNAEAFF,TGCGCCAGCAGCTTGCCGGGCATCGACCGGAACGCTGAAGCTTTCTTT
NA,TRBJ2-2,NA,TRBV19,CASSIGAPTGELFF,TGTGCCAGTAGTATTGGGGCCCCAACCGGGGAGCTGTTTTTT
many,TRBJ1-5,NA,TRBV28,CASSSIGRGFNQPQHF,TGTGCCAGCAGTTCGATTGGCAGGGGATTCAATCAGCCCCAGCATTTT
NA,TRBJ2-2,NA,TRBV19,CASSLTGISGELFF,TGTGCCAGTAGTTTGACAGGTATCTCCGGGGAGCTGTTTTTT
NA,TRBJ1-1,NA,TRBV9,CASSVEGSNTEAFF,TGTGCCAGCAGCGTTGAGGGCTCCAACACTGAAGCTTTCTTT
NA,TRBJ1-3,NA,TRBV4-3,CASSQGKGPSGNTIYF,TGCGCCAGCAGCCAGGGCAAGGGGCCCTCTGGAAACACCATATATTTT
once,TRBJ1-1,TRBD1,TRBV19,CASSPTGGNTEAFF,TGTGCCAGTAGTCCGACAGGGGGCAACACTGAAGCTTTCTTT
NA,TRBJ2-3,NA,TRBV7-9,CASSLGTTSTDTQYF,TGTGCCAGCAGCTTAGGGACTACCAGCACAGATACGCAGTATTTT
once,TRBJ2-2,TRBD2,TRBV28,CASSPISGSLIAGELFF,TGTGCCAGCAGTCCGATTAGCGGGAGTCTTATAGCCGGGGAGCTGTTTTTT
NA,TRBJ2-1,NA,TRBV11-3,CASSLVLGREQFF,TGTGCCAGCAGCTTAGTCTTGGGAAGGGAGCAGTTCTTC
few,TRBJ2-3,NA,TRBV15,CATSRDTPSPGDTQYF,TGTGCCACCAGCAGAGATACCCCCTCCCCGGGAGATACGCAGTATTTT
once,TRBJ2-1,NA,TRBV6-6,CASSYSDNEQFF,TGTGCCAGCAGTTACTCAGACAATGAGCAGTTCTTC
NA,TRBJ1-4,NA,TRBV10-3,CAIKPGTNEKLFF,TGTGCCATCAAGCCCGGGACTAATGAAAAACTGTTTTTT
NA,TRBJ1-2,NA,TRBV28,CASRSGAAGYTF,TGTGCCAGCAGATCCGGGGCCGCAGGCTACACCTTC
NA,TRBJ1-2,TRBD1,TRBV5-1,CASSLGQGAYGYTF,TGCGCCAGCAGCTTAGGACAGGGAGCCTATGGCTACACCTTC
large,TRBJ1-5,NA,TRBV23-1,CASSLRNRPQHF,TGCGCCAGCAGTCTAAGAAATCGGCCCCAGCATTTT
few,TRBJ2-7,NA,TRBV7-2,CASSLAGVVEQYF,TGTGCCAGCAGCTTAGCAGGAGTGGTCGAGCAGTACTTC
NA,TRBJ2-2,NA,TRBV7-6,CASSIQGGTGELFF,TGTGCCAGCAGCATACAGGGAGGCACCGGGGAGCTGTTTTTT
many,TRBJ2-2,TRBD1,TRBV29-1,CSAVTGGLDGELFF,TGCAGCGCTGTGACAGGGGGCCTGGACGGGGAGCTGTTTTTT
NA,TRBJ2-5,TRBD2,TRBV5-6,CASSSPGLVEETQYF,TGTGCCAGCAGCTCACCGGGACTAGTAGAAGAGACCCAGTACTTC
NA,TRBJ1-2,TRBD1,TRBV4-1,CASSQDGDRSNNYGYTF,TGCGCCAGCAGCCAAGATGGGGACAGGTCGAATAACTATGGCTACACCTTC
many,TRBJ2-3,TRBD2,TRBV6-4,CASSDSSGGADTQYF,TGTGCCAGCAGTGACTCTAGCGGGGGGGCAGATACGCAGTATTTT
NA,TRBJ1-2,NA,TRBV5-4,CASSFRDPPNYGYTF,TGTGCCAGCAGCTTCCGGGACCCTCCTAACTATGGCTACACCTTC
NA,TRBJ2-1,NA,TRBV15,CATSRERGVDEQFF,TGTGCCACCAGCAGAGAAAGGGGGGTCGATGAGCAGTTCTTC
few,TRBJ2-7,TRBD2,TRBV10-3,CAISEPTQAGGPHEQYF,TGTGCCATCAGTGAGCCGACTCAAGCGGGAGGGCCCCACGAGCAGTACTTC
NA,TRBJ2-7,NA,TRBV7-2,CASSLNAFPSYEQYF,TGTGCCAGCAGCTTAAACGCCTTCCCATCCTACGAGCAGTACTTC
NA,TRBJ2-2,NA,TRBV11-1,CASSLTTQNTGELFF,TGTGCCAGCAGCTTAACTACCCAGAACACTGGGGAGCTGTTTTTT
NA,TRBJ2-2,TRBD1,TRBV25-1,CASRPDRVPGELFF,TGTGCCAGCAGGCCGGACAGGGTTCCCGGGGAGCTGTTTTTT
once,TRBJ2-2,NA,TRBV5-1,CASSPRETTGELFF,TGCGCCAGCAGCCCACGAGAGACGACCGGGGAGCTGTTTTTT
NA,TRBJ2-5,NA,TRBV7-2,CASSQFVRAQETQYF,TGTGCCAGCAGCCAATTCGTCAGGGCGCAAGAGACCCAGTACTTC
NA,TRBJ1-2,TRBD1,TRBV15,CATSSPQYRGSGGGYTF,TGTGCCACCAGCAGCCCCCAATACAGAGGCTCAGGGGGTGGCTACACCTTC
NA,TRBJ2-4,NA,TRBV27,CASSLRLPLLAKNIQYF,TGTGCCAGCAGTTTACGCCTCCCCCTCTTAGCCAAAAACATTCAGTACTTC
NA,TRBJ2-7,TRBD1,TRBV6-5,CAIRQGYEQYF,TGTGCCATCAGACAGGGCTACGAGCAGTACTTC